Given below is one T cell receptor beta chain in context. As yet, its antigen is unknown. CDR1 is SGHDT and CDR2 is YYEEEE in the germline V gene. V was shortened by 1 base and J by 5 bases, with 7 bases between the two germline ends. This CDR3 region has 13 residues. TCR beta cDNA libraries had unique molecular identifiers. From the PCR reads, TCRdb called clonotypes with MiXCR, one entry per CDR3 protein. The sample carries some 800,000 distinct CDR3 sequences, about 43% recorded once. The data were obtained in a study of post-analysis software for immune sequencing data. Findings and caveats of the study: Controls showed lower frequencies than patients for several TRBV segments, and TRBV5-6, TRBV5-1 and TRBV20-1 were among these.

The chain couples TRBV5-6 to TRBJ1-5, with D perhaps TRBD1 (6 bases). The receptor was derived from a girl between 5 and 17 years old with multiple sclerosis. Input material: blood. Here the CDR3 DNA reads TGTGCCAGCAGCTTGAGGGGGTATCAGCCCCAGCATTTT. It encodes CASSLRGYQPQHF.